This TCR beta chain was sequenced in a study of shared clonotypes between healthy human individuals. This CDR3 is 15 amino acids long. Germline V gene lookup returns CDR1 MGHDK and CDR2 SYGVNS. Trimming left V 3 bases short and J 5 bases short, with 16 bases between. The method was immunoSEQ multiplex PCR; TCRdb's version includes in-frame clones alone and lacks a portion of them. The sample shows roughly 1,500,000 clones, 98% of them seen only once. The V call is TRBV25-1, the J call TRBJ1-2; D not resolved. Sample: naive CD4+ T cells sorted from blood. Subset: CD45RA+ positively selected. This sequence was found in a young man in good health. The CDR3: CASSDPGGSRYGYTF. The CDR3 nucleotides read TGTGCCAGCAGTGACCCCGGAGGCAGTCGGTATGGCTACACCTTC.